This T cell receptor beta chain was observed in a study of blood T cells in healthy people across ages. V was pared by 1 base and J by 4 bases, with 8 bases between. The CDR3 has 13 residues. Germline values: CDR1 MGHRA, CDR2 YSYEKL. As concerns this clonotype: The antigen remains undetermined.

For the second PCR, which ran for about 7 to 12 cycles, a sample-barcoded 5' primer and a J-beta primer mix were used. The template-switch adaptor was a 5' adaptor with 12 random nucleotides. It tagged each cDNA molecule. TCRdb passed the 5' RACE reads through MiXCR, listing each CDR3 protein once. The profile shows 700,000 to 850,000 distinct CDR3 sequences, roughly 50% of them singletons. Researchers isolated at least 6.5 million PBMCs per sample. Study-wide findings and caveats: Correlation between TCR beta diversity and naive T cell percentage was strong. Long-lived donors exceeded aged donors in naive CD4+ cells and diversity.

The specimen sequenced was blood. This chain links TRBV4-1 with TRBJ2-7; no firm D call. The sequence derives from a man older than 75 in good health. The CDR3 sequence: CASSQVVEYEQYF. The CDR3 DNA reads TGCGCCAGCAGCCAAGTGGTAGAGTACGAGCAGTACTTC.